This entry describes one T cell receptor (beta chain). V lost 0 bases to trimming and J lost 12 bases, with 19 bases between them. CDR1 is SGHRS, CDR2 YFSETQ, per germline. The CDR3 contains 15 residues. Method: immunoSEQ multiplex PCR; TCRdb's copy keeps in-frame clones and lacks some. The repertoire holds over a million clones, around 82% seen once, with under 0.65% in the top ten. These data belong to a study of shared clonotypes between healthy human individuals. The specimen was memory CD4+ T cells from PBMCs. Subset noted: CD45RA-negative fraction. The V gene is TRBV5-1, the J gene TRBJ2-1; weak D call: TRBD2 (6 bases). This receptor was obtained from a man aged 18 to 29 in good health. Some clones in this sample may be carry-over from other donors' samples. CDR3 sequence: CASSLDWRGLRGQFF. CDR3 sequence (DNA): TGCGCCAGCAGCTTGGACTGGCGGGGCCTGAGGGGGCAGTTCTTC.